Each of the 4 T cell receptor beta chains below was sequenced from the same sample in a study of Graves' ophthalmopathy and Graves' hyperthyroidism. Investigators amplified TCR beta CDR3 regions from RNA transcripts. An initial RT-PCR round employing HTBI primers preceded a second-round multiplex PCR. TCRdb itself ran the multiplex PCR reads through MiXCR, one entry per CDR3 protein. The sample records a few hundred thousand distinct CDR3 sequences, roughly 14% being singletons. The material sequenced was peripheral blood. The receptors here all came from a woman in her late teens or twenties with stable Graves' hyperthyroidism.

The rearrangement uses TRBV5-1 and TRBJ2-2, with TRBD1 matching 8 bases. V was clipped by 0 bases and J by 10 bases; unmatched bases: 14. The CDR3 has 17 residues. Germline assignment: CDR1 SGHRS and CDR2 YFSETQ. As DNA, the CDR3 is TGCGCCAGCAGCTTGGGACAGGGGATCGGTAGAGCTCTGGAGCTGTTTTTT. It yields the protein CASSLGQGIGRALELFF.

Many counts were recorded for this clonotype. This sequence joins TRBV11-3 and TRBJ1-2; D gene unclear. Trimming took 4 bases from V and 4 from J, leaving 10 bases between them. The CDR3 is made up of 13 amino acids. Germline loops: CDR1 SGHNT, CDR2 YENEEA. The CDR3 DNA is TGTGCCAGCAGCTCCGGGCCCTCCTATGGCTACACCTTC. Translation: CASSSGPSYGYTF.

V usage is TRBV13 and J usage is TRBJ2-5, with 10 bases identical to TRBD1. CDR3 size: 15 residues. V lost 3 bases and J lost 2; bases outside the gene matches: 3. Germline CDR1 and CDR2: PRHDT and FYEKMQ (reference sequence). CDR3 protein: CASSFGQGGQETQYF. The CDR3 coding sequence is TGTGCCAGCAGCTTCGGACAGGGGGGACAAGAGACCCAGTACTTC.

The sample holds many counts of this clonotype. The CDR3 nucleotides are TGTGCCAGCAGCCAAGGGGATAGCGGGGGGCCCGGGGCGGAGACCCAGTACTTC. It specifies CASSQGDSGGPGAETQYF. This chain uses TRBV4-2 with TRBJ2-5, with 10 bases identical to TRBD2. This CDR3 contains 18 residues. The trim removed 1 base at V and 5 bases at J, leaving 13 bases unmatched. CDR1 is LGHNA, CDR2 YNFKEQ, per germline.